The source of this T cell receptor beta chain is a study of blood T cell repertoires in COVID-19. Looking at the study overall: Samples of COVID-19 (acute and convalescent) were obtained from the United States, Italy and Spain.

Sequenced by immunoSEQ multiplex PCR; TCRdb stores in-frame clones only, minus some. Of fewer than 85,000 clones listed, around three quarters are singletons. CDR3 size: 17 residues. Germline assignment: CDR1 SGHTS and CDR2 YDEGEE. V gave up 2 bases and J gave up 0 bases, with 17 bases separating them. The sequence came from a woman over 75 with active or convalescent COVID-19. Sequenced input: peripheral blood. This sequence joins TRBV5-8 and TRBJ1-1; weak D call: TRBD1 (5 bases). The CDR3 DNA reads TGTGCCAGCAGCTTCCGATTGGACACCGAATTGAACACTGAAGCTTTCTTT. Protein sequence: CASSFRLDTELNTEAFF.